The rows below give T cell receptor beta chains drawn from one sample of a study of CD8 T cells in ankylosing spondylitis. MiXCR was run by TCRdb on the 5' RACE reads, yielding one entry per CDR3 protein. Of approximately 350,000 distinct CDR3 sequences listed, 20% are singletons. Input material: blood, either unsorted or a sorted T cell fraction (not recorded which). Receptors were obtained from a male donor with ankylosing spondylitis or in good health (not recorded which). Both conserved end residues are part of each CDR3. A D gene is named only where the DNA matches it firmly. A row's size may be missing; if present it is once, few, many or a size class.

TRBJ2-7 - - TRBV5-1 CASRDLYEQYF TGCGCCAGCAGGGACCTATACGAGCAGTACTTC
TRBJ2-1 TRBD2 few TRBV4-1 CASSQQLAYEQFF TGCGCCAGCAGCCAACAACTAGCGTACGAGCAGTTCTTC
TRBJ2-1 TRBD1 few TRBV20-1 CSATSDRDPYNEQFF TGCAGTGCTACCTCTGACAGGGACCCCTACAATGAGCAGTTCTTC
TRBJ2-5 TRBD2 few TRBV15 CATSTSGLDPHETQYF TGTGCCACCAGCACCTCTGGACTAGACCCCCACGAGACCCAGTACTTC
TRBJ2-2 - many TRBV12-3/TRBV12-4 CASSLEGTYTGELFF TGTGCCAGCAGTTTGGAGGGGACCTACACCGGGGAGCTGTTTTTT
TRBJ2-3 - few TRBV25-1 CASSFSGGIDTQYF TGTGCCAGCAGTTTCTCAGGGGGGATAGATACGCAGTATTTT
TRBJ2-3 - - TRBV6-1 CASSADGGGADTQYF TGTGCCAGCAGTGCGGACGGGGGTGGGGCAGATACGCAGTATTTT
TRBJ1-1 TRBD1 - TRBV4-2 CASTKIPGGTEAFF TGTGCCAGCACCAAAATCCCAGGGGGGACTGAAGCTTTCTTT
TRBJ2-7 - few TRBV20-1 CSARDLTGTSSYEQYF TGCAGTGCTAGAGATCTCACAGGGACGAGCTCCTACGAGCAGTACTTC
TRBJ2-7 TRBD2 once TRBV12-3/TRBV12-4 CASTSGTSAYEQYF TGTGCCAGCACCTCCGGGACTAGCGCCTACGAGCAGTACTTC
TRBJ2-7 - - TRBV4-1 CASSQDPATYEQYF TGCGCCAGCAGCCAAGACCCGGCTACCTACGAGCAGTACTTC
TRBJ2-7 TRBD1 few TRBV7-9 CASSFTGTGNSYEQYF TGTGCCAGCAGCTTCACCGGGACAGGAAACTCCTACGAGCAGTACTTC
TRBJ2-7 - few TRBV11-2 CASSGGQSYEQYF TGTGCCAGCAGCGGGGGGCAGTCCTACGAGCAGTACTTC
TRBJ1-1 - - TRBV7-9 CASSLGFGGLRAFF TGTGCCAGCAGCTTAGGATTCGGGGGGCTCAGGGCTTTCTTT
TRBJ2-3 TRBD2 - TRBV2 CASTRGSGGFTDTQYF TGTGCCAGCACTCGAGGTAGCGGGGGGTTCACAGATACGCAGTATTTT
TRBJ2-3 TRBD1 - TRBV2 CASSTRDRGPVRDTQYF TGTGCCAGCAGTACCCGGGACAGGGGTCCCGTCCGGGATACGCAGTATTTT
TRBJ2-7 - few TRBV6-6 CASAGRDSYEQYF TGTGCCAGCGCCGGACGGGACTCCTACGAGCAGTACTTC
TRBJ2-5 - - TRBV11-2 CASSSNVAEGSDGETQYF TGTGCCAGCAGCTCAAACGTCGCTGAGGGCTCAGACGGGGAGACCCAGTACTTC
TRBJ2-1 - few TRBV4-1 CASSQGVKREQFF TGCGCCAGCAGCCAAGGGGTCAAAAGGGAGCAGTTCTTC
TRBJ2-5 - few TRBV2 CASSEVSTLQETQYF TGTGCCAGCAGTGAAGTTTCTACACTCCAAGAGACCCAGTACTTC
TRBJ2-1 - - TRBV7-6 CASSLGTAGSYNEQFF TGTGCCAGCAGCTTAGGGACAGCGGGCTCCTACAATGAGCAGTTCTTC
TRBJ2-7 - few TRBV2 CASRLGLSEQYF TGTGCCAGCAGGTTGGGACTCTCAGAGCAGTACTTC
TRBJ2-1 - few TRBV12-3/TRBV12-4 CASSLALNEQFF TGTGCCAGCAGTTTAGCGCTAAATGAGCAGTTCTTC
TRBJ2-1 - few TRBV4-2 CASSQDLASGSPRGEQFF TGTGCCAGCAGCCAAGATTTGGCGTCAGGTTCGCCTCGGGGTGAGCAGTTCTTC
TRBJ2-7 - few TRBV6-1 CASRNTGYSYEQYF TGTGCCAGCAGGAACACAGGGTACTCCTACGAGCAGTACTTC
TRBJ2-1 TRBD1 - TRBV6-2/TRBV6-3 CASSFLNRDRGLNEQFF TGTGCCAGCAGTTTCCTTAACCGGGACAGGGGTCTGAATGAGCAGTTCTTC
TRBJ2-7 - few TRBV5-1 CASSKESSYEQYF TGCGCCAGCAGCAAGGAGAGCTCCTACGAGCAGTACTTC
TRBJ2-5 - - TRBV27 CASSFAYGETQYF TGTGCCAGCAGTTTTGCCTACGGGGAGACCCAGTACTTC
TRBJ2-5 - - TRBV5-6 CASSSTGIGPQETQYF TGTGCCAGCAGCTCCACAGGGATTGGCCCCCAAGAGACCCAGTACTTC
TRBJ2-7 - - TRBV7-9 CASSLTPVGDTYEQYF TGTGCCAGCAGCCTTACCCCTGTTGGGGACACCTACGAGCAGTACTTC
TRBJ2-2 TRBD1 - TRBV10-3 CATAAYGQENTGELFF TGTGCCACAGCGGCATACGGACAGGAGAACACCGGGGAGCTGTTTTTT
TRBJ2-5 - few TRBV20-1 CSARGGWGLGETQYF TGCAGTGCTAGAGGTGGATGGGGGCTAGGAGAGACCCAGTACTTC
TRBJ2-7 TRBD2 once TRBV4-2 CASSQRLAGGSVF TGTGCCAGCAGCCAGAGACTAGCGGGGGGGTCTGTTTTC
TRBJ1-1 - - TRBV6-5 CASSYSLVREAFF TGTGCCAGCAGTTACTCCCTGGTCAGGGAAGCTTTCTTT
TRBJ2-1 - - TRBV5-6 CASSLRHSYNEQFF TGTGCCAGCAGCTTGAGGCACTCCTACAATGAGCAGTTCTTC
TRBJ1-2 - few TRBV20-1 CSARDQGEGYGYTF TGCAGTGCTAGAGATCAGGGTGAGGGCTATGGCTACACCTTC
TRBJ2-5 TRBD2 - TRBV28 CASSATSGGRETQYF TGTGCCAGCAGTGCGACTAGCGGGGGGCGGGAGACCCAGTACTTC
TRBJ2-7 TRBD1 - TRBV6-6 CASRQGASYEQYF TGTGCCAGCAGGCAGGGGGCAAGTTACGAGCAGTACTTC
TRBJ2-3 - - TRBV29-1 CSGGWADSTDTQYF TGCAGCGGCGGCTGGGCGGATAGCACAGATACGCAGTATTTT
TRBJ2-7 - - TRBV28 CASSFSQSNEQYF TGTGCCAGCAGTTTTAGTCAGTCAAACGAGCAGTACTTC
TRBJ2-7 - - TRBV15 CATSKGQYYEQYF TGTGCCACCAGCAAGGGCCAGTACTACGAGCAGTACTTC
TRBJ1-5 - - TRBV4-1 CASSRRQRSNQPQHF TGCGCCAGCAGCCGGAGACAGAGAAGCAATCAGCCCCAGCATTTT
TRBJ1-1 - few TRBV5-5 CASSLVVWRGSNTEAFF TGTGCCAGCAGCTTGGTTGTCTGGCGGGGATCGAACACTGAAGCTTTCTTT
TRBJ1-4 - - TRBV12-3/TRBV12-4 CASSFQPTNEKLFF TGTGCCAGCAGTTTCCAGCCAACTAATGAAAAACTGTTTTTT
TRBJ2-3 - many TRBV12-3/TRBV12-4 CASTLPSVKEDTQYF TGTGCCAGCACCTTGCCCTCCGTCAAGGAAGATACGCAGTATTTT
TRBJ2-3 - - TRBV7-8 CASSLVAGRTDTQYF TGTGCCAGCAGCTTAGTCGCAGGGCGCACAGATACGCAGTATTTT
TRBJ2-7 TRBD1 - TRBV7-9 CASSLAKDRADEQYF TGTGCCAGCAGCTTAGCTAAGGACAGGGCTGACGAGCAGTACTTC
TRBJ2-5 - - TRBV27 CASRPLMTPLGLETQYF TGTGCCAGCAGACCCCTCATGACTCCGCTGGGGCTAGAGACCCAGTACTTC
TRBJ2-3 - few TRBV6-5 CASSYSYGNADTQYF TGTGCCAGCAGTTACTCTTACGGGAACGCAGATACGCAGTATTTT